This record covers a single T cell receptor beta chain. The data stem from a study of cytomegalovirus exposure and HLA in healthy donors. Study background: Previous work identified 95 million to 120 million unique TCR beta sequences from around 170 million T cells. Early on, a data release was issued that held 65 million to 100 million unique TCRs from HLA-typed donors.

A multiplex PCR was run with 60 Vbeta primers and 13 Jbeta primers. This table comes from immunoSEQ multiplex PCR, and its TCRdb copy is limited to in-frame clones, with some not included. The sample yields roughly 150,000 clones, roughly 70% seen once. This CDR3 is built from 16 residues. V lost 4 bases and J 6 bases, leaving 18 bases between the germline ends. CDR1 is LGHNA, CDR2 YNFKEQ, per germline. The clonotype originates from a man aged 25-45 years in good health and CMV-seropositive. Sequencing input: PBMCs. The chain employs TRBV4-2 and TRBJ2-2; D may be TRBD2 (6 bases). The CDR3 loop reads CASSRNAGPAAGELFF. CDR3 nucleotide sequence: TGTGCCAGCAGCCGAAACGCGGGACCAGCGGCCGGGGAGCTGTTTTTT.